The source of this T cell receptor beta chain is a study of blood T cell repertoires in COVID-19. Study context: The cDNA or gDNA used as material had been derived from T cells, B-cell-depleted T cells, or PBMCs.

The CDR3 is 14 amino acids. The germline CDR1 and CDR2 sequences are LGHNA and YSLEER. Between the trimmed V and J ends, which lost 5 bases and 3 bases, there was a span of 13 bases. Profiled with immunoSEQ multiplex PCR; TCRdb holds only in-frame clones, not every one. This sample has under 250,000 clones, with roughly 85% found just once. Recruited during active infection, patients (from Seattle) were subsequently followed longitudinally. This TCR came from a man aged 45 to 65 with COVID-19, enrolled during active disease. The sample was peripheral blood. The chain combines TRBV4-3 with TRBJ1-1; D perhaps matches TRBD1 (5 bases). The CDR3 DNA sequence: TGCGCCAGCAGCAAAAGGGTAGGGGACACTGAAGCTTTCTTT. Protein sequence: CASSKRVGDTEAFF.